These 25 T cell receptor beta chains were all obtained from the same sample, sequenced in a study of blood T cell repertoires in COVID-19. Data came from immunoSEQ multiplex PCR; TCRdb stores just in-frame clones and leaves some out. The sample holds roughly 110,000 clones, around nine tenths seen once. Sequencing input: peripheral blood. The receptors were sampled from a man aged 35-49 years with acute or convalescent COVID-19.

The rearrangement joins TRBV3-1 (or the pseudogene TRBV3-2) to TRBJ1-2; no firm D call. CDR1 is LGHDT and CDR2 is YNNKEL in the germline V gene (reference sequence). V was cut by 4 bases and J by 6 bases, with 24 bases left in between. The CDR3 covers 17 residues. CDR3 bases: TGTGCCAGCAGCCCTCCTTTAGGCTGGGAGTCTCCTCATGGCTACACCTTC. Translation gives CASSPPLGWESPHGYTF.

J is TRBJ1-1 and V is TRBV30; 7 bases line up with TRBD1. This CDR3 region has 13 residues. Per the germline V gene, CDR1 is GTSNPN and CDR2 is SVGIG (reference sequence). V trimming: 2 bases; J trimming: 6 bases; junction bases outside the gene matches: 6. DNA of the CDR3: TGTGCCTGGAGTAACCGACAGGGCGCTGAAGCTTTCTTT. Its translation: CAWSNRQGAEAFF.

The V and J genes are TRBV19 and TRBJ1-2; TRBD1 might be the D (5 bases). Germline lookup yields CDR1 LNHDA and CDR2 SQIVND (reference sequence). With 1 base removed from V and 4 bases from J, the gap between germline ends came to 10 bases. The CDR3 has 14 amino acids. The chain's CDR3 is CASSIGQGTYGYTF. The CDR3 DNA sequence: TGTGCCAGTAGTATAGGGCAGGGTACCTATGGCTACACCTTC.

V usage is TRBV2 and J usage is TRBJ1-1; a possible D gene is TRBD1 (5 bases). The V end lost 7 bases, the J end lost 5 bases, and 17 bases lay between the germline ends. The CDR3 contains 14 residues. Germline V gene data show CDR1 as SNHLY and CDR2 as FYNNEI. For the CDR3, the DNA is TGTGCCAGCACCGCAGACAGACCGTGGACTGAAGCTTTCTTT. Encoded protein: CASTADRPWTEAFF.

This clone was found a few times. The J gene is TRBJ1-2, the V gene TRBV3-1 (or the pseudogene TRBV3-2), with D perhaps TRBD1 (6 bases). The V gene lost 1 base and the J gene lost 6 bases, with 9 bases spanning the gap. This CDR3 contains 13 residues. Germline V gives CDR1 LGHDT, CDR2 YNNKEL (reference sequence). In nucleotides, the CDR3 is TGTGCCAGCAGCCAAGGGCAGGGGAATGGCTACACCTTC. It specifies CASSQGQGNGYTF.

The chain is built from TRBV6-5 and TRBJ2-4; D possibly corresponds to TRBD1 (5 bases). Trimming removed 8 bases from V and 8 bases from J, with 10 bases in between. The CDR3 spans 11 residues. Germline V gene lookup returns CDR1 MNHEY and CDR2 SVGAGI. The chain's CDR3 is CASGPGHIQYF. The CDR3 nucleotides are TGTGCCAGCGGCCCAGGGCACATTCAGTACTTC.

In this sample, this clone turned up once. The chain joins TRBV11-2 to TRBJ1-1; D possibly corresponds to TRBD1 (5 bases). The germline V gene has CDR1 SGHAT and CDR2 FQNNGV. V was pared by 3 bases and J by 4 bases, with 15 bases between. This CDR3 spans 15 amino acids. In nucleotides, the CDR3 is TGTGCCAGCAGCTTTTCTGCGGCAAGGGGCACTGAAGCTTTCTTT. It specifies CASSFSAARGTEAFF.

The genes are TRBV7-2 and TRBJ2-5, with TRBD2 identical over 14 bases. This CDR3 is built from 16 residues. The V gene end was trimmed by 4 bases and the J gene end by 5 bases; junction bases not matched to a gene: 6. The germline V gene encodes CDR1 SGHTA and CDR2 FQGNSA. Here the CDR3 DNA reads TGTGCCAGCAGCTACCGGACTAGCGGGGGGTTGGAGACCCAGTACTTC. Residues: CASSYRTSGGLETQYF.

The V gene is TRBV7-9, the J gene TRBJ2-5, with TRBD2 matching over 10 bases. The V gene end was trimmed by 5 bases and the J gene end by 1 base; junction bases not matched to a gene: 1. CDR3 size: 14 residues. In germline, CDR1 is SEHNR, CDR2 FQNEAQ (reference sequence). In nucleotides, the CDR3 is TGTGCCAGCAGCCGGACTAGCGGCCAAGAGACCCAGTACTTC. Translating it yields CASSRTSGQETQYF.

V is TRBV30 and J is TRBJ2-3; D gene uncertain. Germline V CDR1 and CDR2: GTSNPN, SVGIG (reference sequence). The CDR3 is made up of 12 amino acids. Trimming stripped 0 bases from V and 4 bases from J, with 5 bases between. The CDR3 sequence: CAWSVRADTQYF. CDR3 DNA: TGTGCCTGGAGTGTACGAGCAGATACGCAGTATTTT.

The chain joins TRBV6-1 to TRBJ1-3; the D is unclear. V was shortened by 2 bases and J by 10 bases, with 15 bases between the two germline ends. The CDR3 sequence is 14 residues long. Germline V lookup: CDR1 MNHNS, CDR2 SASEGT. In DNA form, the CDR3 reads TGTGCCAGCAGTGAACTCCAGGTCCCGGGGACCATATATTTT. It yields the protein CASSELQVPGTIYF.

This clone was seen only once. CDR3 sequence (DNA): TGTGCCAGCAGCCCACAGGCCGCGAACACCGGGGAGCTGTTTTTT. It translates to CASSPQAANTGELFF. This sequence joins TRBV7-9 and TRBJ2-2; TRBD1 might be the D (5 bases). Between the trimmed V and J ends, which lost 5 bases and 0 bases, there was a span of 10 bases. Germline CDR1 and CDR2: SEHNR and FQNEAQ (reference sequence). The CDR3 totals 15 residues.

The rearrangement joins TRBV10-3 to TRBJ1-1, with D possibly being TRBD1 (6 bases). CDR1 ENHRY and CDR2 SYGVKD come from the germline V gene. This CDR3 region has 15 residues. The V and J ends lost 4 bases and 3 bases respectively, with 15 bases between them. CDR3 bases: TGTGCCATCAGTGCGAAGGACAGAGCGGACACTGAAGCTTTCTTT. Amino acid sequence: CAISAKDRADTEAFF.

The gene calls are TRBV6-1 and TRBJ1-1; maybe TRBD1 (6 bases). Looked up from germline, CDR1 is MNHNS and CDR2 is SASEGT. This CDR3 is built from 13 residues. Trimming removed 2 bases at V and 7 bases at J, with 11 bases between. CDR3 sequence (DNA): TGTGCCAGCAGTGAAATCAGGGGCGTTGAAGCTTTCTTT. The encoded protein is CASSEIRGVEAFF.

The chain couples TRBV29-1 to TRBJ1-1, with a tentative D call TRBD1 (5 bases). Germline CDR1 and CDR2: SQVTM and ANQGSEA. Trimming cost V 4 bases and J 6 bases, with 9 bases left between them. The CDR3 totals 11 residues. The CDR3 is CSVGGGAEAFF. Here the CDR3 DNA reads TGCAGCGTTGGAGGAGGGGCTGAAGCTTTCTTT.

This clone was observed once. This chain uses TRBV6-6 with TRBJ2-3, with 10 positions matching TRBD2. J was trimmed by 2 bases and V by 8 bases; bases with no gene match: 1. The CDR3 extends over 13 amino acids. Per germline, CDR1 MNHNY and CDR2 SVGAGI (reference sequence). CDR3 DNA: TGTGCCAGCGGGACTAGCGACACAGATACGCAGTATTTT. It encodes CASGTSDTDTQYF.

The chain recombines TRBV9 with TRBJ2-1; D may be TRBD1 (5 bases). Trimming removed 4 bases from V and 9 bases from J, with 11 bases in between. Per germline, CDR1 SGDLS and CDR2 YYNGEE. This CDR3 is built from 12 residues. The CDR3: CASSRVGAEQFF. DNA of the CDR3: TGTGCCAGCAGCCGAGTAGGGGCTGAGCAGTTCTTC.

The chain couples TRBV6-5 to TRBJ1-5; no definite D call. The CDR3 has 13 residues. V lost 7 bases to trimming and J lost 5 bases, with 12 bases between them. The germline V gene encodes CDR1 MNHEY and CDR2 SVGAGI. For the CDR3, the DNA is TGTGCCAGCACTGCGGGATTTGATCAGCCCCAGCATTTT. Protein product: CASTAGFDQPQHF.

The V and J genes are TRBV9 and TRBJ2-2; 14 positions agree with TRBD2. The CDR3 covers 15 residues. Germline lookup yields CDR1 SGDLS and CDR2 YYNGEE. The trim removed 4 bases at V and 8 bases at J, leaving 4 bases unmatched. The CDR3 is CASSPGLAGVGELFF. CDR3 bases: TGTGCCAGCAGCCCGGGACTAGCGGGAGTAGGGGAGCTGTTTTTT.

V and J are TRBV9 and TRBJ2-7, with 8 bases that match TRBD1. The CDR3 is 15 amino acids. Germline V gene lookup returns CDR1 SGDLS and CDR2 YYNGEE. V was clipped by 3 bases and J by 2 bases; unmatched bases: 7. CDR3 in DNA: TGTGCCAGCAGCGCCTCCGGGACAGGACCCTACGAGCAGTACTTC. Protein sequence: CASSASGTGPYEQYF.

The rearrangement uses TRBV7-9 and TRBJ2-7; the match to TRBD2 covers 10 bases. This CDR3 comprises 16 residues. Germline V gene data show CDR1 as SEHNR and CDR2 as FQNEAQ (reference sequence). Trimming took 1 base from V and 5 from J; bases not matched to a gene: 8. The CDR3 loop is CASSLDRSGRAHEQYF. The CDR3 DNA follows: TGTGCCAGCAGCTTAGACCGGAGCGGGAGGGCCCACGAGCAGTACTTC.

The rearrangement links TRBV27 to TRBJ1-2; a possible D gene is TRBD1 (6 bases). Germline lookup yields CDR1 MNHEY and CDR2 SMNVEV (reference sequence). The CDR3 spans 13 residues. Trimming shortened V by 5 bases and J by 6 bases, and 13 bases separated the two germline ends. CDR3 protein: CASSLLGQNGYTF. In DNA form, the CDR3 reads TGTGCCAGCAGTCTCCTCGGACAGAATGGCTACACCTTC.

CDR3 bases: TGTGCCAGCTCACCACGAGGGACAGGGGGAAACACCATATATTTT. This encodes CASSPRGTGGNTIYF. The genes are TRBV18 and TRBJ1-3; 9 bases are a match to TRBD1. V shed 1 base, J shed 4 bases, and the junction held 2 bases outside the gene matches. The V gene's germline CDR1 is KGHSH and CDR2 LQKENI. This CDR3 region has 15 residues.

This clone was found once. CDR3 nucleotide sequence: TGTGCCAGCAGCACAACTAGGATTGAGACCCAGTACTTC. Residues: CASSTTRIETQYF. V and J are TRBV11-2 and TRBJ2-5; D is perhaps TRBD2 (5 bases). This CDR3 region has 13 residues. V lost 5 bases and J lost 5, with 12 bases in between. Germline assignment: CDR1 SGHAT and CDR2 FQNNGV.

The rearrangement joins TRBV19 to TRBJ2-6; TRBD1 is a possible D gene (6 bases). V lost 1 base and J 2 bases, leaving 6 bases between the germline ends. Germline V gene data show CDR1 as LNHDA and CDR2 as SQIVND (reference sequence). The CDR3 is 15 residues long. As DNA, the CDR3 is TGTGCCAGTAGTATAGGGGGGCCTGGGGCCAACGTCCTGACTTTC. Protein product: CASSIGGPGANVLTF.